Shown below are 16 T cell receptor beta chains from a single sample sequenced in a study of early T cells in non-severe SARS-CoV-2 infection. TCRdb called the 5' RACE reads again in MiXCR, with one record for every CDR3 protein. The repertoire holds roughly 45,000 distinct CDR3 sequences, with 3.5% to 5% as singletons. Input material: whole blood. These receptors came from an adult who was a healthcare worker with PCR-confirmed SARS-CoV-2 infection or an uninfected control (not recorded which).

The chain is built from TRBV3-1 and TRBJ2-7, with TRBD1 matching 7 bases. This CDR3 region has 14 residues. Germline V gene data show CDR1 as LGHDT and CDR2 as YNNKEL (reference sequence). V lost 4 bases and J lost 0; bases outside the gene matches: 3. CDR3 sequence (DNA): TGTGCCAGCAGCCCCGGGACAGTCTCCTACGAGCAGTACTTC. Translated: CASSPGTVSYEQYF.

This clonotype was detected many times. The J gene is TRBJ1-1, the V gene TRBV12-3 or TRBV12-4; TRBD1 aligns across 8 bases. There are 12 residues in the CDR3. V trimming: 8 bases; J trimming: 5 bases; junction bases outside the gene matches: 4. The CDR3 nucleotides are TGTGCCAGCCTTACAGGGGGGACTGAAGCTTTCTTT. It encodes CASLTGGTEAFF.

With respect to this clonotype: This sequence may be a read error, since a much larger clone differs from it by one base. The J gene is TRBJ2-3, the V gene TRBV9; 9 nucleotides agree with TRBD1. Germline V gene sequence: CDR1 SGDLS, CDR2 YYNGEE. The CDR3 has 17 residues. The DNA for the CDR3 is TGTGTCAGCAGCGTAGCCTTGGACAGGGGCGCACCAGATACGCAGTATTTT. This codes for CVSSVALDRGAPDTQYF.

This chain links TRBV20-1 with TRBJ2-7, with 7 bases identical to TRBD2. The CDR3 runs to 15 residues. V lost 3 bases and J lost 0; bases outside the gene matches: 8. Germline V gives CDR1 DFQATT, CDR2 SNEGSKA (reference sequence). The CDR3 DNA sequence: TGCAGTGCTAGGGCGACTAGCCAGAGCTCCTACGAGCAGTACTTC. Translated: CSARATSQSSYEQYF.

Ten or more counts support this clonotype. The chain couples TRBV20-1 to TRBJ2-2; TRBD2 agrees at 10 bases. Germline V gives CDR1 DFQATT, CDR2 SNEGSKA (reference sequence). This CDR3 has 14 residues. Trimming cost V 3 bases and J 5 bases; bases outside gene matches: 3. The CDR3 loop is CSASTGLATGELFF. For the CDR3, the DNA is TGCAGTGCTAGTACGGGACTAGCGACCGGGGAGCTGTTTTTT.

The chain recombines TRBV25-1 with TRBJ2-3; D not certain. Trimming left V 4 bases short and J 2 bases short, with 7 bases between. The CDR3 sequence is 13 residues long. CDR1 and CDR2 (germline): MGHDK, SYGVNS. In DNA form, the CDR3 reads TGTGCCAGCAGTGCGCAAATCACAGATACGCAGTATTTT. It codes for CASSAQITDTQYF.

There are a few counts of this clonotype. The chain recombines TRBV7-2 with TRBJ2-3; D gene ambiguous. With 1 base removed from V and 0 bases from J, the gap between germline ends came to 11 bases. Germline V lookup: CDR1 SGHTA, CDR2 FQGNSA. This CDR3 spans 16 amino acids. The CDR3 DNA reads TGTGCCAGCAGCTTAGGGTCCCCGGGTAGCACAGATACGCAGTATTTT. Its translation is CASSLGSPGSTDTQYF.

This clonotype came up many times. The chain couples TRBV9 to TRBJ2-2; TRBD1 aligns across 10 bases. Germline trimming cut 3 bases from V and 2 bases from J; bases unmatched to any gene: 4. This CDR3 is built from 16 residues. CDR1 is SGDLS and CDR2 is YYNGEE in the germline V gene. CDR3 protein: CASSAGTGANTGELFF. As DNA, the CDR3 is TGTGCCAGCAGCGCCGGGACAGGGGCAAACACCGGGGAGCTGTTTTTT.

In this sample, this clonotype turned up many times. The CDR3 region is CSASGTSYEQYF. Written as DNA, the CDR3 is TGCAGTGCTTCCGGGACCTCATACGAGCAGTACTTC. The chain uses TRBV20-1 and TRBJ2-7; D is perhaps TRBD1 or TRBD2 (5 bases each). Trimming pared 5 bases from V and 4 bases from J, leaving 12 bases between. Germline V CDR1 and CDR2: DFQATT, SNEGSKA (reference sequence). The CDR3 has 12 amino acids.

The chain carries TRBV20-1 and TRBJ2-3, with 11 bases lining up with TRBD2. The V segment lost 4 bases and the J segment 2 bases; nucleotides outside the gene matches: 5. Germline lookup yields CDR1 DFQATT and CDR2 SNEGSKA (reference sequence). This CDR3 is 15 amino acids long. CDR3 amino acids: CSATPSGRNTDTQYF. The CDR3 DNA reads as TGCAGTGCTACACCTAGCGGGAGGAACACAGATACGCAGTATTTT.

This clonotype was recorded many times. This sequence joins TRBV20-1 and TRBJ1-4; possibly TRBD1 for D (5 bases). Germline V gene data show CDR1 as DFQATT and CDR2 as SNEGSKA (reference sequence). The CDR3 spans 11 residues. Trimming took 5 bases from V and 7 from J, leaving 8 bases between them. DNA for the CDR3: TGCAGTGCTTGGGGGACTGAAAAACTGTTTTTT. Translation gives CSAWGTEKLFF.

The sample holds many counts of this clonotype. The chain recombines TRBV11-3 with TRBJ2-5; TRBD2 matches at 11 bases. The CDR3 is 14 amino acids. V was clipped by 5 bases and J by 3 bases; unmatched bases: 2. Germline CDR1 is SGHNT and CDR2 is YENEEA. The CDR3 nucleotides are TGTGCCAGCAGCCGTAGCGGGGGGGAAGAGACCCAGTACTTC. Its protein product is CASSRSGGEETQYF.

This clonotype was counted ten times or more. This sequence joins TRBV18 and TRBJ1-4; the match to TRBD1 covers 9 bases. The CDR3 consists of 15 residues. CDR1 and CDR2 (germline): KGHSH, LQKENI. V lost 2 bases and J lost 7; bases outside the gene matches: 5. This chain's CDR3 is CASSPGQGRGEKLFF. DNA of the CDR3: TGTGCCAGCTCACCAGGACAGGGGCGCGGTGAAAAACTGTTTTTT.

At least ten counts were recorded for this clonotype. Written as DNA, the CDR3 is TGCGCCAGCAGCTTCTCCACCTCCTACGAGCAGTACTTC. Amino acid sequence: CASSFSTSYEQYF. The chain couples TRBV5-1 to TRBJ2-7; D uncertain. This CDR3 region has 13 residues. Germline V CDR1 and CDR2: SGHRS, YFSETQ. The V end lost 2 bases, the J end lost 0 bases, and 6 bases lay between the germline ends. The whole variable domain, remainder taken from reference TRBV5-1 and TRBJ2-7, is KAGVTQTPRYLIKTRGQQVTLSCSPISGHRSVSWYQQTPGQGLQFLFEYFSETQRNKGNFPGRFSGRQFSNSRSEMNVSTLELGDSALYLCASSFSTSYEQYFGPGTRLTVT.

There are a few counts of this clonotype. V gene TRBV4-3 combines with J gene TRBJ2-1; D gene ambiguous. The V gene lost 0 bases and the J gene lost 9 bases, with 9 bases spanning the gap. The germline V gene has CDR1 LGHNA and CDR2 YSLEER. The CDR3 is 13 residues long. CDR3 in DNA: TGCGCCAGCAGCCAAGACGAAGGTGGTGAGCAGTTCTTC. It specifies CASSQDEGGEQFF.

In this sample, this clonotype turned up many times. The rearrangement uses TRBV7-9 and TRBJ2-3; TRBD2 is a possible D gene (6 bases). Trimming took off 5 bases at V and 3 bases at J, with 6 bases between the two ends. Germline CDR1 and CDR2: SEHNR and FQNEAQ (reference sequence). The CDR3 contains 12 residues. DNA for the CDR3: TGTGCCAGCAGCCGGGAGACAGATACGCAGTATTTT. Its protein product is CASSRETDTQYF.